This section outlines one T cell receptor (beta chain) sequence together with its context. Its antigen is currently unknown. The sample belongs to a study of a mutant IDH1 vaccine in newly diagnosed glioma. Time point of the sample: week 47, end of study. Doses comprised 300 ug of mutant IDH1 20-mer peptide each, plus topical imiquimod. V was clipped by 1 base and J by 8 bases, with 14 bases between them. This CDR3 has 14 amino acids. Germline V CDR1 and CDR2: KGHSH, LQKENI. Profiling relied on immunoSEQ multiplex PCR, and the TCRdb table lists in-frame clones only, not all of them. The sample has about 34,000 clones, approximately 92% seen once.

This sequence originates from a woman aged 40 to 50 with glioma. The sample consisted of PBMCs, taken from a glioma patient whose treatment included an IDH1 peptide vaccine. This chain links TRBV18 with TRBJ1-2, with D hard to call. The CDR3 DNA is TGTGCCAGCTCACCACGGGAAGATGGCTACGGCTACACCTTC. It encodes CASSPREDGYGYTF. Full variable domain (rest looked up from reference TRBV18 and TRBJ1-2): NAGVMQNPRHLVRRRGQEARLRCSPMKGHSHVYWYRQLPEEGLKFMVYLQKENIIDESGMPKERFSAEFPKEGPSILRIQQVVRGDSAAYFCASSPREDGYGYTFGSGTRLTVV.